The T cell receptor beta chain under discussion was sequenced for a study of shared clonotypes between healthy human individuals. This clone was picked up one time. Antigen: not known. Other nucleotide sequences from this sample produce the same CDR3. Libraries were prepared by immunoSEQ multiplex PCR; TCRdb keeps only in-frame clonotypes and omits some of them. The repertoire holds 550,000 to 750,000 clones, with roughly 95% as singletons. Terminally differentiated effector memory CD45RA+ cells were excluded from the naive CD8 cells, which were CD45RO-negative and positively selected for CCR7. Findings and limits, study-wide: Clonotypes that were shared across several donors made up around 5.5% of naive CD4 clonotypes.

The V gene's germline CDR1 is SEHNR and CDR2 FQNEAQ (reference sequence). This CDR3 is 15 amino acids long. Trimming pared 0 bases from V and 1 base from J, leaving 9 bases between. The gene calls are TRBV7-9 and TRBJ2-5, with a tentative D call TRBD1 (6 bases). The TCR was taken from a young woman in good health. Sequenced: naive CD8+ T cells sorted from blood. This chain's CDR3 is CASSLALGAQETQYF. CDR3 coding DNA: TGTGCCAGCAGCTTAGCGTTGGGGGCCCAAGAGACCCAGTACTTC. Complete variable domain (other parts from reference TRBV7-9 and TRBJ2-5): DTGVSQNPRHKITKRGQNVTFRCDPISEHNRLYWYRQTLGQGPEFLTYFQNEAQLEKSRLLSDRFSAERPKGSFSTLEIQRTEQGDSAMYLCASSLALGAQETQYFGPGTRLLVL.